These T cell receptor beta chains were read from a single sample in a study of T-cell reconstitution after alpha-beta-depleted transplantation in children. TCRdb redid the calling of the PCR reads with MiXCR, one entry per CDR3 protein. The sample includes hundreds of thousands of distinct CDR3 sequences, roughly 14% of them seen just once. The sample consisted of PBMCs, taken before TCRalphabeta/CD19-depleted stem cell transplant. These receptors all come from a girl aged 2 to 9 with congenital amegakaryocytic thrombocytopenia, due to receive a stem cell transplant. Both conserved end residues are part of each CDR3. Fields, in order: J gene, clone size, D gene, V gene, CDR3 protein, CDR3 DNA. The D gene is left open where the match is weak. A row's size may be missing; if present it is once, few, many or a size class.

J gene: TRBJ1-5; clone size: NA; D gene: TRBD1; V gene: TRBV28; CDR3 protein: CASSLRDRGYQPQHF; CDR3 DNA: TGTGCCAGCAGTTTACGGGACAGGGGGTATCAGCCCCAGCATTTT
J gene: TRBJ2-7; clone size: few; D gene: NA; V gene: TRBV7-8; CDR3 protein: CASSLAGFDWDEQYF; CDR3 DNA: TGTGCCAGCAGCTTAGCGGGATTCGATTGGGACGAGCAGTACTTC
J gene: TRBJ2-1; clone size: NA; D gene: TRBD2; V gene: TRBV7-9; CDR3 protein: CASSLTSGIDVNEQFF; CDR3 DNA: TGTGCCAGCAGCTTGACTAGCGGGATCGACGTCAATGAGCAGTTCTTC
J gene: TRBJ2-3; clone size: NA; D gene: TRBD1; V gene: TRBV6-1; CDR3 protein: CASGRDRGESHTQYF; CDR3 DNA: TGTGCCAGCGGGAGGGACAGGGGCGAATCCCATACGCAGTATTTT
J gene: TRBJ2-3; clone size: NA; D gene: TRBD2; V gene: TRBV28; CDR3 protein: CASSPGGSDRDTQYF; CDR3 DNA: TGTGCCAGCAGCCCCGGGGGGAGCGATAGAGATACGCAGTATTTT
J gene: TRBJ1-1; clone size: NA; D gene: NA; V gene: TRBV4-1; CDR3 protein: CASSQGRMNTEAFF; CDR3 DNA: TGCGCCAGCAGCCAAGGTCGCATGAACACTGAAGCTTTCTTT
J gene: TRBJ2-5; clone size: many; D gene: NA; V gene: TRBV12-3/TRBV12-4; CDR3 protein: CASSFRFSEAQYF; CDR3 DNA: TGTGCCAGCAGTTTCAGGTTCTCCGAAGCCCAGTACTTC
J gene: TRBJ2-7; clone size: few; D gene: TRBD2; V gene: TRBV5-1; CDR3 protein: CASSLSTSGLSYEQYF; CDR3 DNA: TGCGCCAGCAGCTTGTCAACTAGCGGACTATCCTACGAGCAGTACTTC
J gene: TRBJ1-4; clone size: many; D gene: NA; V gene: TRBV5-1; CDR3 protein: CASSLGDTATNEKLFF; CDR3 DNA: TGCGCCAGCAGCCTAGGCGACACCGCAACTAATGAAAAACTGTTTTTT
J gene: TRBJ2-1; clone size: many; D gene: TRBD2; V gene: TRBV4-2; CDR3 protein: CASSPQLSGRALVISYNEQFF; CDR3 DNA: TGTGCCAGCAGTCCTCAACTCAGCGGGAGGGCCCTCGTGATCTCCTACAATGAGCAGTTCTTC
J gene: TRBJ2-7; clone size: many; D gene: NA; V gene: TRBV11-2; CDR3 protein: CASSLLRGFLYEQYF; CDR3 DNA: TGTGCCAGCAGCTTATTGCGGGGATTTCTCTACGAGCAGTACTTC
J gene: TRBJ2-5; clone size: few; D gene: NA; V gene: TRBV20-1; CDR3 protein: CSASAGQRQETQYF; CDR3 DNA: TGCAGTGCTAGTGCCGGACAGCGACAAGAGACCCAGTACTTC
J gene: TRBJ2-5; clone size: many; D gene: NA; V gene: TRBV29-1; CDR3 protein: CSVRRPGVVQETQYF; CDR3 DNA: TGCAGCGTTCGCCGCCCGGGAGTTGTACAAGAGACCCAGTACTTC
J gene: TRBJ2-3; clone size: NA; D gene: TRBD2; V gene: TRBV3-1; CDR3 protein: CASSQDGGSMTDTQYF; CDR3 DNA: TGTGCCAGCAGCCAAGACGGCGGGAGTATGACAGATACGCAGTATTTT
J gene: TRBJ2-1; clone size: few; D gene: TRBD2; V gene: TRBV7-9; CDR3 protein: CASSHEPIAGVDNEQFF; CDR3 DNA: TGTGCCAGCAGCCACGAGCCCATAGCGGGAGTCGACAATGAGCAGTTCTTC
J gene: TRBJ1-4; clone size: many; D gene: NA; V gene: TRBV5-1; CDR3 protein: CASSLGSNEKLFF; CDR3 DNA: TGCGCCAGCAGCTTGGGCAGCAATGAAAAACTGTTTTTT
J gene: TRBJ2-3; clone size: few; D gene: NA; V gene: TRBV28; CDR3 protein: CATGGRGNTDTQYF; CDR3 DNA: TGTGCCACCGGGGGCAGGGGGAACACAGATACGCAGTATTTT
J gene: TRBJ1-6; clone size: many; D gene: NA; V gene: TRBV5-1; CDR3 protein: CASSLREGHSPLHF; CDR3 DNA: TGCGCCAGCAGCTTGCGAGAGGGACATTCACCCCTCCACTTT
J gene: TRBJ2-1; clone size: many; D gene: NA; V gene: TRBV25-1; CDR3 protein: CATHQGNEQFF; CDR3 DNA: TGTGCCACCCACCAGGGGAATGAGCAGTTCTTC
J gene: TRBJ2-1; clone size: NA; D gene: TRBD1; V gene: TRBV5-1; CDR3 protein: CASNQGVAYNEQFF; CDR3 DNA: TGCGCCAGCAACCAGGGGGTGGCGTACAATGAGCAGTTCTTC
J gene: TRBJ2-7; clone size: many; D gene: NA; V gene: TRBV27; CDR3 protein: CASRGPGLFSSYEQYF; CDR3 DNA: TGTGCCAGCAGGGGACCGGGACTTTTTTCCTCCTACGAGCAGTACTTC
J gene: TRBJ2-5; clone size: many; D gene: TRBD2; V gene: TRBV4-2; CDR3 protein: CASSQASGSSEETQYF; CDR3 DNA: TGTGCCAGCAGCCAGGCTAGCGGGAGTAGCGAAGAGACCCAGTACTTC
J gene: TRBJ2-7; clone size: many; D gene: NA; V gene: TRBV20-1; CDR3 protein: CSATDLHEQYF; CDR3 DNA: TGCAGTGCTACCGATCTGCACGAGCAGTACTTC
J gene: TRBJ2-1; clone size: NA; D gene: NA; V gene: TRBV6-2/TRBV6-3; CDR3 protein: CASSYLRGRTWNEQFF; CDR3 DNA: TGTGCCAGCAGTTATTTGCGCGGCAGGACCTGGAATGAGCAGTTCTTC
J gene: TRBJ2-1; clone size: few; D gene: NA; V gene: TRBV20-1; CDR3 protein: CSAPRDLYSYNEQFF; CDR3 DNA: TGCAGTGCTCCCCGGGACCTTTACTCCTACAATGAGCAGTTCTTC
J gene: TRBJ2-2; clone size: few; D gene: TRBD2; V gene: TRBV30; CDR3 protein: CAFDLAGNAGELFF; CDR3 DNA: TGTGCCTTCGACCTAGCGGGAAATGCCGGGGAGCTGTTTTTT
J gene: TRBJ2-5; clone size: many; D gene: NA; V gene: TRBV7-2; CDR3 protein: CASSLVPGEVGTQYF; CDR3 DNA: TGTGCCAGCAGCTTAGTTCCAGGGGAAGTAGGGACCCAGTACTTC
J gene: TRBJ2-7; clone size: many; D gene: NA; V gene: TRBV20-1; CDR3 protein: CSADPIERGAANEQYF; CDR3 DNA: TGCAGTGCGGACCCTATCGAAAGGGGAGCAGCAAACGAGCAGTACTTC
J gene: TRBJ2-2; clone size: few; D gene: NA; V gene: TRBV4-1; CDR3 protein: CASRHPPSATGELFF; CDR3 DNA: TGCGCCAGCCGTCATCCGCCTAGCGCTACCGGGGAGCTGTTTTTT